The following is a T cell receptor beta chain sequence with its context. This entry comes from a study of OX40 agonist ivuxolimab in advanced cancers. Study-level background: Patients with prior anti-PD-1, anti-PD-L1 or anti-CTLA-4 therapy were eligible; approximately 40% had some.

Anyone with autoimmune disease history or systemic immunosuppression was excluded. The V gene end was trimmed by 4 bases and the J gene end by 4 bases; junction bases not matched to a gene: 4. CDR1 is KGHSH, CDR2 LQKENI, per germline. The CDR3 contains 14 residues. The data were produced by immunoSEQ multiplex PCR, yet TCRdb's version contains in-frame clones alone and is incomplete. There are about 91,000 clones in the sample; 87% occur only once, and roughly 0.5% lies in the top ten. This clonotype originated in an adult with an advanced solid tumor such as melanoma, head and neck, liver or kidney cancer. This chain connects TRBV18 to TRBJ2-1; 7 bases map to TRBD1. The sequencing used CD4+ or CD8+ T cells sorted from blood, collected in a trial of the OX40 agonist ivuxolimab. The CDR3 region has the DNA TGTGCCAGCTCACAACAGGGGTTGTACAATGAGCAGTTCTTC. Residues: CASSQQGLYNEQFF.